This T cell receptor beta chain was profiled in a study of regulatory T cells in long-lasting Graves disease. Across the study: Patients with persistent Graves' disease had over 5 years of antithyroid drugs and persistent TSH receptor antibodies.

The authors built TCR beta libraries using iRepertoire HTBI primers and Arm-PCR of CDR3 regions. TCRdb processed the multiplex PCR reads anew with MiXCR; each CDR3 protein has one entry. The table records 650,000 to 850,000 distinct CDR3 sequences, 30% of them present only once. As for time point: persistent/refractory GD, antithyroid drugs over 5 years with positive TRAb. RNA isolated from PBMCs was used to make the TCR library. The CDR3 is 15 residues long. Germline V lookup: CDR1 MDHEN, CDR2 SYDVKM. The junction had 11 bases not matched to a gene; V was cut back by 4 bases and J by 8 bases. This clonotype was detected many times.

The source was peripheral blood mononuclear cells (PBMCs), collected when the disease was refractory, from a patient treated with antithyroid drugs. The chain is built from TRBV28 and TRBJ1-2, with 9 positions matching TRBD1. This sequence originates from a female donor with Graves disease. The CDR3 sequence is CASSSRDREHLGYTF. DNA of the CDR3: TGTGCCAGCAGTTCCCGGGACAGGGAACACTTGGGCTACACCTTC.